This T cell receptor (beta chain) derives from a study of T cells expressing NK-cell markers. The wider study: CD3+CD56+NKG2C+, CD3+CD56+NKG2C- and CD3+CD56-NKG2C+ T cells, once sorted, supplied the TCR beta repertoires. Seven sequenced donors out of eight were HCMV-seropositive, one seronegative.

Remarks on this clonotype: The target antigen is unknown.

TCRdb re-called the 5' RACE reads and catalogs CDR3 proteins one per entry, DNA excluded. The table for this sample gives approximately 440,000 distinct CDR3 sequences. CDR1 and CDR2 (germline): SGHAT, FQNNGV. The CDR3 is 14 amino acids. The study, taken as a whole, reports: Also leading the CD3+CD56-NKG2C+ fraction in a few donors were these clonotypes.

V gene TRBV11-2 combines with J gene TRBJ2-1; TCRdb names TRBD2, which stays unverified in the absence of DNA. The TCR comes from a woman between 50 and 59 years old in good health. Sequencing used blood T cells: a sorted CD56 or NKG2C T cell subset, CD4+ or CD8+ T cells, or bulk PBMC T cells (not recorded which). This CDR3 is CASNREGRANEQFF.